The source of this T cell receptor beta chain is a study of regulatory T cells in long-lasting Graves disease. Study as a whole: Positive TSH receptor antibodies alongside over 5 years of antithyroid drugs were what marked Graves' disease as persistent. Study-wide results and caveats: Persistent patients shared more public clonotypes (roughly 2,500) than new patients (approximately 1,000).

About this clonotype itself: Its specificity is unknown.

TCR beta libraries were built with iRepertoire HTBI primers and Arm-PCR of CDR3 regions. From the multiplex PCR reads, TCRdb called clonotypes with MiXCR, one entry per CDR3 protein. The sample gives approximately 400,000 distinct CDR3 sequences, roughly 20% of which show up once; around 21% is in the top ten. Time point meaning: persistent/refractory GD, antithyroid drugs over 5 years with positive TRAb. Researchers made the TCR library from RNA that was extracted from PBMCs. The CDR3 loop spans 16 amino acids. The V gene end was trimmed by 5 bases and the J gene end by 5 bases; junction bases not matched to a gene: 13. CDR1 is SGHVS and CDR2 is FNYEAQ in the germline V gene.

The gene calls are TRBV7-6 and TRBJ2-5; 8 bases are a match to TRBD1. This TCR derives from a female donor with Graves disease. The input for sequencing was peripheral blood mononuclear cells (PBMCs), taken when the disease was refractory, from a patient treated with antithyroid drugs. The CDR3 sequence is CASSLLVSGGGETQYF. CDR3 bases: TGTGCCAGCAGCCTACTTGTTTCAGGGGGCGGTGAGACCCAGTACTTC. Complete variable domain (other parts from reference TRBV7-6 and TRBJ2-5): GAGVSQSPRYKVTKRGQDVALRCDPISGHVSLYWYRQALGQGPEFLTYFNYEAQQDKSGLPNDRFSAERPEGSISTLTIQRTEQRDSAMYRCASSLLVSGGGETQYFGPGTRLLVL.